These T cell receptor beta chains were read from a single sample in a study of cytomegalovirus exposure and HLA in healthy donors. Profiled with immunoSEQ multiplex PCR; TCRdb holds only in-frame clones, not every one. The sample lists some 95,000 clones; roughly 66% were seen once. The specimen was PBMCs. The receptor source for this set is a man aged 25-40 years in good health and CMV-seronegative. Both conserved end residues are part of each CDR3. The D gene is left open where the match is weak. Size values are once, few and many counts, or a class for expanded clones, and some rows have none.

TRBV6-1	NA	NA	TRBJ2-7	TGTGCCAGCAGCCCGCTGGCCGACGAGCAGTACTTC	CASSPLADEQYF
TRBV1	once	NA	TRBJ2-3	TGCACCAGCAGCCGGCGGGGGGGCTTTTGCGATACGCAGTATTTT	CTSSRRGGFCDTQYF
TRBV2	NA	TRBD2	TRBJ2-7	TGTGCCAGCAGGGAGACTAGCGGGGGCTCCTACGAGCAGTACTTC	CASRETSGGSYEQYF
TRBV6-5	NA	TRBD2	TRBJ2-4	TGTGCCAGCAGTTACACCTATAGCGGGAGTGGGAACATTCAGTACTTC	CASSYTYSGSGNIQYF
TRBV6-5	NA	NA	TRBJ1-2	TGTGCCAGCAGTCAGGGTAGGGGGGGCTACACCTTC	CASSQGRGGYTF
TRBV9	NA	TRBD1	TRBJ1-2	TGTGCCAGCAGCGTAGTAGGGACAGGGGGCGTCTATGGCTACACCTTC	CASSVVGTGGVYGYTF
TRBV5-4	few	TRBD1	TRBJ2-7	TGTGCCAGCAGCCCTCGGGACAGATCCTACGAGCAGTACTTC	CASSPRDRSYEQYF
TRBV27	NA	TRBD2	TRBJ2-3	TGTGCCAGCAGTTTATCCGCTCTAGCGGGAGTCGTGGATACGCAGTATTTT	CASSLSALAGVVDTQYF
TRBV15	NA	TRBD1	TRBJ1-5	TGTGCCGCCGTCGACGGGACAGGGGACCAGCCCCAGCATTTT	CAAVDGTGDQPQHF
TRBV29-1	NA	TRBD2	TRBJ2-1	TGCAGCGTTGGGCTAGCGGGGGACAATGAGCAGTTCTTC	CSVGLAGDNEQFF
TRBV28	NA	NA	TRBJ2-1	TGTGCCAGCAGTCAATACGGGTACAATGAGCAGTTCTTC	CASSQYGYNEQFF
TRBV7-3	NA	TRBD2	TRBJ2-1	TGTGCCAGCAGCTTAGGCATAGCGGGAGGGCCTGGGAATGAGCAGTTCTTC	CASSLGIAGGPGNEQFF
TRBV6-5	NA	NA	TRBJ1-2	TGTGCCAGCAGCCCCTCTCGGCGGGGGAGGTATGGCTACACCTTC	CASSPSRRGRYGYTF
TRBV6-1	NA	TRBD1	TRBJ1-2	TGTGCCAGCAGGGGGACAGGGGATGACTATGGCTACACCTTC	CASRGTGDDYGYTF
TRBV20-1	NA	NA	TRBJ2-3	TGCAGTGCTGGAAGGGGGGATACGCAGTATTTT	CSAGRGDTQYF
TRBV21-1	few	NA	TRBJ2-3	TGTGCCAGTTCAGGCGGGGGGTCTAGCACAGATACGCAGTATTTT	CASSGGGSSTDTQYF
TRBV7-9	once	NA	TRBJ1-5	TGTGCCAGCAGCTTGGTACAGAATCAGCCCCAGCATTTT	CASSLVQNQPQHF
TRBV19	once	NA	TRBJ2-5	TGTGCCAGTAGTATTGGCCCAGGACAAGAGACCCAGTACTTC	CASSIGPGQETQYF
TRBV7-9	NA	NA	TRBJ1-1	TGTGCCATCCACGGTAACGCGTACACTGAAGCTTTCTTT	CAIHGNAYTEAFF
TRBV2	NA	NA	TRBJ1-5	TGTGCCAGCAGTACAGGGTTAAGTCAGCCCCAGCATTTT	CASSTGLSQPQHF
TRBV7-9	NA	TRBD1	TRBJ1-1	TGTGCCAGCAGCGTCGGGACAGGTGAAGCTTTCTTT	CASSVGTGEAFF
TRBV19	NA	TRBD1	TRBJ1-1	TGTGCCAGTAGTATGGTGTATGGGACAGGGTTATCGACTGAAGCTTTCTTT	CASSMVYGTGLSTEAFF
TRBV27	NA	NA	TRBJ2-7	TGTGCCAGCAGTTTCGGCAGACTCTACGAGCAGTACTTC	CASSFGRLYEQYF
TRBV6-1	NA	NA	TRBJ2-7	TGTGCCAGCAGTGAACAGGAAAACGACCCCTACGAGCAGTACTTC	CASSEQENDPYEQYF
TRBV30	NA	TRBD1	TRBJ1-1	TGTGCCTGGGATGATCCCGGACAGGGAAGAACTGAAGCTTTCTTT	CAWDDPGQGRTEAFF
TRBV30	NA	NA	TRBJ1-2	TGTGCCTGGAGATTGAACAGTGCACCTTATGGCTACACCTTC	CAWRLNSAPYGYTF
TRBV5-1	few	NA	TRBJ1-1	TGCGCCAGCAGGTTGACGGTGAACACTGAAGCTTTCTTT	CASRLTVNTEAFF
TRBV5-1	NA	TRBD1	TRBJ2-2	TGCGCCAGCAGCCCTGGACAGGGGGCCGGGGAGCTGTTTTTT	CASSPGQGAGELFF
TRBV6-5	few	NA	TRBJ2-1	TGTGCCAGCAGTGCACAGGGCTATGAGCAGTTCTTC	CASSAQGYEQFF
TRBV4-1	NA	TRBD2	TRBJ2-5	TGCGCCAGCAGCCAATTCCTAGCGGGGGGAGTACAGACCCAGTACTTC	CASSQFLAGGVQTQYF
TRBV13	NA	TRBD2	TRBJ2-7	TGTGCCAGCAGCTTAGGCCAGACTAGCGGGCCTTACGAGCAGTACTTC	CASSLGQTSGPYEQYF
TRBV7-3	NA	NA	TRBJ1-1	TGTGCCAGCAGCGCTTACAGGGACACTGAAGCTTTCTTT	CASSAYRDTEAFF
TRBV28	NA	TRBD1	TRBJ2-1	TGTGCCATCCAGGGGGAGCTCTGGGGTGAGCAGTTCTTC	CAIQGELWGEQFF
TRBV9	NA	TRBD1	TRBJ1-1	TGTGCCAGCAGCGACAGGGGGCACGGCACTGAAGCTTTCTTT	CASSDRGHGTEAFF
TRBV30	NA	NA	TRBJ1-2	TGTGCCTGGCCCGGCCCCGGGGAACCGTTGTATGCGGGCTACACCTTC	CAWPGPGEPLYAGYTF
TRBV27	NA	TRBD1	TRBJ2-7	TGTGCCAGCAGTACCTTGGACAGGTCTTGCGAGCAGTACTTC	CASSTLDRSCEQYF
TRBV7-9	NA	TRBD1	TRBJ2-7	TGTGCCAGCAGCTCTGTCGGTTCGGGACAGGGTGGGTACGAGCAGTACTTC	CASSSVGSGQGGYEQYF
TRBV2	once	NA	TRBJ2-3	TGTGCCAGCAGTAAGACGAGGGCCCCTCGAGGCACAGATACGCAGTATTTT	CASSKTRAPRGTDTQYF
TRBV7-9	NA	NA	TRBJ2-5	TGTGCCAGCAGCTTCGACAGTTCCGGAGGGGAGACCCAGTACTTC	CASSFDSSGGETQYF
TRBV4-1	NA	TRBD1	TRBJ2-7	TGCGCCAGCAGCCTCACAGGACAGGTGAGCTCCTACGAGCAGTACTTC	CASSLTGQVSSYEQYF
TRBV7-3	NA	NA	TRBJ2-7	TGTGCCAGCGCTCTAGGGGTTTCCTACGAGCAGTACTTC	CASALGVSYEQYF
TRBV21-1	NA	NA	TRBJ1-1	TGTGCCAGCCCCTTGACCCGACAGGGAGAGTGGACTGAAGCTTTCTTT	CASPLTRQGEWTEAFF
TRBV19	NA	NA	TRBJ1-5	TGTGCCAGTAGTATTCAGGGGTATAGCAATCAGCCCCAGCATTTT	CASSIQGYSNQPQHF
TRBV4-2	NA	TRBD2	TRBJ2-5	TGTGCCAGCAGCCAAGATCGGCGAAGCGGGACGGGACAAGAGACCCAGTACTTC	CASSQDRRSGTGQETQYF
TRBV18	NA	NA	TRBJ2-7	TGTGCCAGCTCACCAATCCAGACAGCCTACGAGCAGTACTTC	CASSPIQTAYEQYF